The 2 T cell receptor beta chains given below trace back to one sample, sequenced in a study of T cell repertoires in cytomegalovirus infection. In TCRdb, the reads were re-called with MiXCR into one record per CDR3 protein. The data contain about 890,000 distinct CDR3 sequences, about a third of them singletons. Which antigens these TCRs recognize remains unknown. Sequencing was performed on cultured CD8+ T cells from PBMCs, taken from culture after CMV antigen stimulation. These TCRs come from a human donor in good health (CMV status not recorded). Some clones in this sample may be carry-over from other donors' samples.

CDR3 loop: CSAAGPNYGYTF. CDR3 nucleotides: TGCAGTGCGGCCGGGCCTAACTATGGCTACACCTTC. V gene TRBV20-1 combines with J gene TRBJ1-2; D gene uncertain. Deletions cut 6 bases from V and 0 bases from J, with 8 bases between. The length of the CDR3 is 12 residues. Germline V gene data show CDR1 as DFQATT and CDR2 as SNEGSKA (reference sequence).

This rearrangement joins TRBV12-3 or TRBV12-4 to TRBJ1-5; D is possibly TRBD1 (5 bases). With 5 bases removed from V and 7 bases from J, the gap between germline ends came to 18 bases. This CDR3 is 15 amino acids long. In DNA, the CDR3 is TGTGCCAGCAGTGCACCGGGACCACTCGGCCAGCCCCAGCATTTT. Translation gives CASSAPGPLGQPQHF.